This is a list of T cell receptor beta chains from one sample in a study of blood T cell repertoires in COVID-19. Clones were sequenced by immunoSEQ multiplex PCR, and TCRdb holds only the in-frame ones, with some missing. This sample has roughly 61,000 clones, with 73% found just once. Material: peripheral blood. The receptors shown here come from a woman in her 70s with acute or convalescent COVID-19. Each CDR3 is given with its conserved first and last residue. A D gene is named only where the DNA matches it firmly. Only part of the rows carry a size: once, few, many, or a class if the clone is expanded.

len	d_gene	v_gene	j_gene	abundance	CDR3aa	CDR3nt
14	TRBD1	TRBV24-1	TRBJ2-2	-	CATSVGGNTGELFF	TGTGCCACCAGTGTAGGGGGCAACACCGGGGAGCTGTTTTTT
14	-	TRBV7-9	TRBJ2-3	-	CASNRGGVADTQYF	TGTGCCAGCAACCGAGGGGGGGTCGCAGATACGCAGTATTTT
16	TRBD2	TRBV5-4	TRBJ2-1	-	CASSLSGGGIIDEQFF	TGTGCCAGCAGCTTGTCGGGGGGGGGAATTATTGATGAGCAGTTCTTC
16	-	TRBV27	TRBJ1-5	-	CASSLVGGISNQPQHF	TGTGCCAGCAGTTTGGTCGGGGGGATAAGCAATCAGCCCCAGCATTTT
18	TRBD1	TRBV29-1	TRBJ1-1	-	CSVIKRWSRDSVNTEAFF	TGCAGCGTGATTAAAAGGTGGTCGAGGGACAGTGTGAACACTGAAGCTTTCTTT
17	TRBD1	TRBV9	TRBJ1-2	once	CASSVAGGQGGLYGYTF	TGTGCCAGCAGCGTAGCGGGTGGACAGGGAGGCCTCTATGGCTACACCTTC
15	TRBD2	TRBV7-9	TRBJ2-3	-	CASSQVGGYTDTQYF	TGTGCCAGCAGCCAGGTGGGGGGGTACACAGATACGCAGTATTTT
13	-	TRBV5-3	TRBJ2-2	few	CARSLDFTGELFF	TGTGCCAGAAGCTTGGACTTCACCGGGGAGCTGTTTTTT
16	TRBD1	TRBV30	TRBJ1-2	-	CAWSVVSGTARGGYTF	TGTGCCTGGAGTGTCGTTTCCGGGACAGCCAGGGGTGGCTACACCTTC
15	-	TRBV5-6	TRBJ2-3	-	CASSLGGQFTDTQYF	TGTGCCAGCAGCTTGGGGGGGCAGTTCACAGATACGCAGTATTTT
13	TRBD1	TRBV14	TRBJ2-4	-	CASSPQGSNIQYF	TGTGCCAGCAGTCCACAGGGGTCAAACATTCAGTACTTC
11	-	TRBV6-6	TRBJ1-1	few	CAKKGDTEAFF	TGTGCCAAGAAAGGGGACACTGAAGCTTTCTTT
11	-	TRBV7-9	TRBJ1-2	few	CASSGGDGYTF	TGTGCCAGCAGCGGGGGGGATGGCTACACCTTC
14	TRBD1	TRBV12-5	TRBJ1-4	-	CASGPGQGNEKLFF	TGTGCTAGTGGTCCGGGACAGGGGAATGAAAAACTGTTTTTT
15	-	TRBV10-2	TRBJ2-6	-	CASSDTGSGANVLTF	TGCGCCAGCAGTGACACCGGCTCTGGGGCCAACGTCCTGACTTTC
16	-	TRBV7-9	TRBJ1-1	-	CASSRRAFVESSEAFF	TGTGCCAGCAGCCGGAGAGCCTTCGTCGAATCTTCTGAAGCTTTCTTT
16	TRBD1	TRBV4-1	TRBJ1-4	-	CASSRRGHEANEKLFF	TGCGCCAGCAGCCGCAGGGGGCATGAGGCTAATGAAAAACTGTTTTTT
16	-	TRBV2	TRBJ1-4	-	CASSEEREATNEKLFF	TGTGCCAGCAGTGAAGAAAGGGAGGCAACTAATGAAAAACTGTTTTTT
20	TRBD1	TRBV5-5	TRBJ1-2	-	CASSPSAGQGASMTRYGYTF	TGTGCCAGCAGCCCTTCGGCCGGCCAGGGGGCCTCAATGACGCGCTATGGCTACACCTTC
16	-	TRBV19	TRBJ1-2	once	CASTYSGAAGNYGYTF	TGTGCCAGTACGTACTCCGGCGCGGCCGGTAACTATGGCTACACCTTC
15	-	TRBV5-5	TRBJ1-2	few	CASSSAGSSNYGYTF	TGTGCCAGCAGCTCTGCAGGTTCTTCTAACTATGGCTACACCTTC
21	TRBD1	TRBV5-1	TRBJ1-1	-	CASSLTSLVTGVRAMNTEAFF	TGCGCCAGCAGCTTGACCTCGCTGGTTACAGGGGTCCGAGCGATGAACACTGAAGCTTTCTTT
11	-	TRBV6-5	TRBJ1-2	-	CASSWGLGYTF	TGTGCCAGCAGTTGGGGCTTGGGCTACACCTTC
17	TRBD2	TRBV20-1	TRBJ2-1	many	CSASTSGGAFFPDEQFF	TGCAGTGCTAGTACTAGCGGGGGGGCTTTCTTCCCCGATGAGCAGTTCTTC
15	TRBD1	TRBV18	TRBJ1-6	-	CASSPPQGDNSPLHF	TGTGCCAGCTCACCCCCCCAGGGGGATAATTCACCCCTCCACTTT
15	-	TRBV3-1/TRBV3-2	TRBJ2-1	-	CASSQRGPGLNEQFF	TGTGCCAGCAGCCAGCGGGGACCAGGGCTGAATGAGCAGTTCTTC
15	TRBD2	TRBV29-1	TRBJ2-7	once	CSVEKGGGGSYEQYF	TGCAGCGTTGAAAAGGGCGGGGGGGGCTCCTACGAGCAGTACTTC
13	-	TRBV2	TRBJ1-2	-	CASSDEKAYGYTF	TGTGCCAGCTCAGACGAGAAAGCGTATGGCTACACCTTC
14	TRBD1	TRBV2	TRBJ1-4	-	CASSRDRVGEKLFF	TGTGCCAGCAGCCGAGACAGGGTGGGGGAAAAACTGTTTTTT
15	TRBD1	TRBV7-6	TRBJ1-6	-	CASSPSGQNNSPLHF	TGTGCCAGCAGCCCTTCGGGACAGAATAATTCACCCCTCCACTTT
14	-	TRBV18	TRBJ1-1	-	CASSSDRSLTEAFF	TGTGCCAGCTCATCAGACAGGTCCCTCACTGAAGCTTTCTTT
16	TRBD1	TRBV6-1	TRBJ1-3	few	CASSEYGTGAGNTIYF	TGTGCCAGCAGTGAATATGGGACAGGGGCTGGAAACACCATATATTTT
13	TRBD1	TRBV6-5	TRBJ2-5	-	CASSGDRAETQYF	TGTGCCAGCAGCGGGGACAGGGCAGAGACCCAGTACTTC
15	-	TRBV5-5	TRBJ2-6	-	CASSQAPSGANVLTF	TGTGCCAGCAGCCAGGCACCTTCTGGGGCCAACGTCCTGACTTTC
17	TRBD1	TRBV7-9	TRBJ1-6	-	CASSSYGGGADNSPLHF	TGTGCCAGCAGTTCTTATGGAGGGGGCGCCGATAATTCACCCCTCCACTTT
17	-	TRBV5-1	TRBJ1-3	-	CASSLASGSLSGNTIYF	TGCGCCAGCAGCTTGGCCTCCGGGTCCCTCTCTGGAAACACCATATATTTT
14	-	TRBV2	TRBJ1-5	few	CASSAGRAIWPQHF	TGTGCCAGCAGTGCCGGGAGGGCTATTTGGCCCCAGCATTTT
16	TRBD2	TRBV5-1	TRBJ2-1	-	CASSQLDSGGANEQFF	TGCGCCAGCAGCCAATTAGACAGCGGGGGGGCTAATGAGCAGTTCTTC
15	-	TRBV18	TRBJ1-2	few	CASSPQDSGVRGYTF	TGTGCCAGCTCACCACAAGACTCAGGGGTGAGGGGCTACACCTTC
15	-	TRBV11-1	TRBJ1-2	-	CASSANLGGPRGYTF	TGTGCCAGCAGCGCCAACCTCGGGGGGCCAAGGGGCTACACCTTC
14	TRBD1	TRBV29-1	TRBJ1-1	-	CSVSLDRGRTEAFF	TGCAGCGTGAGCCTGGACAGGGGCCGAACTGAAGCTTTCTTT
13	-	TRBV2	TRBJ2-5	few	CASSFTGQETQYF	TGTGCCAGCAGCTTCACTGGCCAAGAGACCCAGTACTTC
15	-	TRBV5-6	TRBJ2-2	few	CASSLGQVVAGELFF	TGTGCCAGCAGCTTGGGCCAGGTCGTCGCCGGGGAGCTGTTTTTT
15	-	TRBV6-5	TRBJ1-5	few	CASSGGPSSNQPQHF	TGTGCCAGCAGCGGGGGGCCCAGTAGCAATCAGCCCCAGCATTTT
15	-	TRBV9	TRBJ2-2	few	CASSVDAGSSGELFF	TGTGCCAGCAGCGTAGATGCGGGGTCCTCCGGGGAGCTGTTTTTT
15	-	TRBV6-5	TRBJ1-4	-	CASSYSAVSGHDMFF	TGTGCCAGCAGTTACTCCGCGGTGTCGGGTCATGATATGTTTTTT